This T cell receptor (beta chain) was documented in a study of T cell clonotyping in hematopoietic cell transplantation. Study outcomes and limitations: Pathologically expanded recipient clonotypes increased progressively from day 30 to day 180 as diversity fell.

Recipient blood drawn about 28 days pretransplant and days 30, 100, 180 after. This table comes from immunoSEQ multiplex PCR, and its TCRdb copy is limited to in-frame clones, with some not included. There are 15,000 to 20,000 clones in the sample; roughly 84% occur only once, and about 4% lies in the top ten. Germline CDR1 SGHDT, CDR2 YYEEEE. Trimming shortened V by 4 bases and J by 4 bases, and 11 bases separated the two germline ends. The CDR3 totals 14 residues. As concerns this clone: Its antigen is undetermined.

The J gene is TRBJ2-2, the V gene TRBV5-6, with D possibly being TRBD2 (6 bases). The material sequenced was PBMCs, taken 100 days after allogeneic stem cell transplant. The origin of this receptor is a male patient in his sixties who had an allogeneic stem cell transplant from a related donor, so the T cells may come from the graft donor. Some clones in this sample may be carry-over from other donors' samples. CDR3 DNA sequence: TGTGCCAGCAGCCGTGGGGGGTTCACCGGGGAGCTGTTTTTT. Amino acid sequence: CASSRGGFTGELFF.